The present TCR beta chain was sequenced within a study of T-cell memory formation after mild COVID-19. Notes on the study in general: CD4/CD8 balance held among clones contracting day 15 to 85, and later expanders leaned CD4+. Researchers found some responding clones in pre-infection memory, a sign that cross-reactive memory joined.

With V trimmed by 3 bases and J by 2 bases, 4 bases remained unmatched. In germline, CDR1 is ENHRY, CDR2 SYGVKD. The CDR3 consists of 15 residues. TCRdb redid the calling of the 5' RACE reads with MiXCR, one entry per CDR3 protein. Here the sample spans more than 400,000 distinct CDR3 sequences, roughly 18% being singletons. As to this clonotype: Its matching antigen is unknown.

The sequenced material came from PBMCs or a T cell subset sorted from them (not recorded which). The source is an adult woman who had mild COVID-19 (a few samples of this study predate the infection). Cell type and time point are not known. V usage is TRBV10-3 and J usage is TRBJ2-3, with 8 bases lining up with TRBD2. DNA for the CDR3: TGTGCCATCAGTGAAGCGGGGGCCCCCACAGATACGCAGTATTTT. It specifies CAISEAGAPTDTQYF.